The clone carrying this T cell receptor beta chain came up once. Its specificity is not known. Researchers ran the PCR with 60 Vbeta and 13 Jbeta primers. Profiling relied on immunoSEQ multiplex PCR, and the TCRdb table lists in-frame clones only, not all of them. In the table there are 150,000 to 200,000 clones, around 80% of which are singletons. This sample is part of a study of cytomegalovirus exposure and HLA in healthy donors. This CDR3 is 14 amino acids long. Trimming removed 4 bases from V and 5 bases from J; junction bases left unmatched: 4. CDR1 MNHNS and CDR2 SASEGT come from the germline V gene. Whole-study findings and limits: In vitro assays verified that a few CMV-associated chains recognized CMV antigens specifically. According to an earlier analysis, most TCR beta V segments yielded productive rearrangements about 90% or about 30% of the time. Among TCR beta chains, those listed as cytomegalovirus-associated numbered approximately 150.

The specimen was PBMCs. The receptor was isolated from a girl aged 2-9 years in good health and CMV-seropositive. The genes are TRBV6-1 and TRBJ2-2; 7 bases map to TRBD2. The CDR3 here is CASSVAGATGELFF. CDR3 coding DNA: TGTGCCAGCAGTGTGGCGGGAGCGACCGGGGAGCTGTTTTTT.